This T cell receptor beta chain is drawn from a study of T-cell memory formation after mild COVID-19. Study as a whole: TCR clusters were largely donor specific.

Each CDR3 protein is one row after TCRdb ran MiXCR on the 5' RACE reads. The sample records 380,000 or so distinct CDR3 sequences, roughly an eighth being singletons. Germline CDR1 and CDR2: SQVTM and ANQGSEA. V gave up 7 bases and J gave up 7 bases, with 20 bases separating them. This CDR3 spans 14 amino acids. V usage is TRBV29-1 and J usage is TRBJ2-1; the D gene is possibly TRBD1 (5 bases). This sequence was found in a man in his late teens or twenties who had mild COVID-19 (a few samples of this study predate the infection). Cell type and time point are not known. Sequencing used PBMCs or a T cell subset sorted from them (not recorded which). As DNA, the CDR3 is TGCAGCGCCGAGGCCCAGGGAAGTGCGAATGAGCAGTTCTTC. This translates into CSAEAQGSANEQFF.